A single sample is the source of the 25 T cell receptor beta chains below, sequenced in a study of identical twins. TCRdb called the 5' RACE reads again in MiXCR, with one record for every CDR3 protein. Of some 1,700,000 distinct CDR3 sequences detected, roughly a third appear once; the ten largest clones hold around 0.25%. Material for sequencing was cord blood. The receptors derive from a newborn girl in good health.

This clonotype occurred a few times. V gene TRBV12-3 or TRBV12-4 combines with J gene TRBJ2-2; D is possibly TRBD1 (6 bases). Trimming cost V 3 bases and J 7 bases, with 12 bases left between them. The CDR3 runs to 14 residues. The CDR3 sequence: CASSFQGKVGELFF. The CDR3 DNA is TGTGCCAGCAGTTTCCAGGGGAAGGTCGGGGAGCTGTTTTTT.

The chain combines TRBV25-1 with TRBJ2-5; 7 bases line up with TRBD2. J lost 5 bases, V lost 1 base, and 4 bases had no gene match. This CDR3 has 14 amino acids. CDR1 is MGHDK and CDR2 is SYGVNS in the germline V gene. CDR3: CASSEWEGWETQYF. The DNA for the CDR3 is TGTGCCAGCAGTGAATGGGAGGGCTGGGAGACCCAGTACTTC. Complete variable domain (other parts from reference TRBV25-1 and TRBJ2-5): EADIYQTPRYLVIGTGKKITLECSQTMGHDKMYWYQQDPGMELHLIHYSYGVNSTEKGDLSSESTVSRIRTEHFPLTLESARPSHTSQYLCASSEWEGWETQYFGPGTRLLVL.

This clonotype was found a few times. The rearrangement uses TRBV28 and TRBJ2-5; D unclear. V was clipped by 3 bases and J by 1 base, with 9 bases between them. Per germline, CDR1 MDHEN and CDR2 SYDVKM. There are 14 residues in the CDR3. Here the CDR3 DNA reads TGTGCCAGCAGTTTTCGTAAGATCCAAGAGACCCAGTACTTC. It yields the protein CASSFRKIQETQYF.

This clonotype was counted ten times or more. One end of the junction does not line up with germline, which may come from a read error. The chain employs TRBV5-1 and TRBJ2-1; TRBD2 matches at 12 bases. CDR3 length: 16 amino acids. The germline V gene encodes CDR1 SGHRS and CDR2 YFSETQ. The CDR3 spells CASSLTSGGSYNEQFF. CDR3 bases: TGTGCCAGCAGTCTCACTAGCGGGGGGTCCTACAATGAGCAGTTCTTC.

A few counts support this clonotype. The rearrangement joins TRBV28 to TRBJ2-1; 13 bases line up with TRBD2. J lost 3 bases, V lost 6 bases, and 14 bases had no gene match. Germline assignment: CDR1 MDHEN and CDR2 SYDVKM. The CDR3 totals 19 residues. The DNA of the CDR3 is TGTGCCAGCAGCCATGGACTAGCGGGAGAGTTCAGGGGCTACAATGAGCAGTTCTTC. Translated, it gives CASSHGLAGEFRGYNEQFF.

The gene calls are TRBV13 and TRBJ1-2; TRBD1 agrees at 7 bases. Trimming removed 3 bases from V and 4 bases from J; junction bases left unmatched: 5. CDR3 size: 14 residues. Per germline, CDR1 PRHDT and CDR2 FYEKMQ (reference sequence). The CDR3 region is CASSFKDRLYGYTF. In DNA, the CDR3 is TGTGCCAGCAGCTTTAAGGACAGGCTCTATGGCTACACCTTC.

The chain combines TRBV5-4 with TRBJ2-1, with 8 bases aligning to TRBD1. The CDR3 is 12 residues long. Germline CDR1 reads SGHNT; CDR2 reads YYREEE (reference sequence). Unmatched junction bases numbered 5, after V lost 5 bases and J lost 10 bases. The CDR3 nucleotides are TGTGCCAGCAGAGACAGGGGCGGGGAGCAGTTCTTC. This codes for CASRDRGGEQFF.

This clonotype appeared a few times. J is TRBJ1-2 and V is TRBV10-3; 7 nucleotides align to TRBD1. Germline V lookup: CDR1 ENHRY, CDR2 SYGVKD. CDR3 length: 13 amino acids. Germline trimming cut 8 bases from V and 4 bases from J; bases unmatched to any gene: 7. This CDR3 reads CAIPPGGTYGYTF. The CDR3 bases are TGTGCCATCCCCCCAGGGGGGACCTATGGCTACACCTTC.

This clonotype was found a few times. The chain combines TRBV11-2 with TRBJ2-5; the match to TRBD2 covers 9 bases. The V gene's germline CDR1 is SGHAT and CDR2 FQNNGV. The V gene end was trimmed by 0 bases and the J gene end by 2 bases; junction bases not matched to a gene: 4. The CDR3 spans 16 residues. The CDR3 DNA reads TGTGCCAGCAGCTTAGAGGAGCGGGGGGTGCAAGAGACCCAGTACTTC. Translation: CASSLEERGVQETQYF.

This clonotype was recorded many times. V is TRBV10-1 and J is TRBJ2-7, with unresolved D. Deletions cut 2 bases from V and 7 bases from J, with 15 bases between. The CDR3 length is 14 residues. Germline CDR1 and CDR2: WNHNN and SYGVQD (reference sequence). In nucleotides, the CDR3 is TGCGCCAGCAGTGAGACCCGCATGTTATCGGAGCAGTACTTC. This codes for CASSETRMLSEQYF.

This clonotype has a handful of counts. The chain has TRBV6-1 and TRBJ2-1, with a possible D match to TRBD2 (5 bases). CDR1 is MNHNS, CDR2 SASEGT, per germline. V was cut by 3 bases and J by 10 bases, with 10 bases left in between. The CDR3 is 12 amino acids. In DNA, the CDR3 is TGTGCCAGCAGTGAGTGGGAGAACGAGCAGTTCTTC. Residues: CASSEWENEQFF.

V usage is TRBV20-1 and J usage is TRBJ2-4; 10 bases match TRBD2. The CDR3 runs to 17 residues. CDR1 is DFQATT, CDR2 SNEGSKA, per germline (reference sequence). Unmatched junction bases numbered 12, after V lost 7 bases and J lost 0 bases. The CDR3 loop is CSGAGGPQSLAKNIQYF. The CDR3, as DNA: TGCAGTGGAGCGGGAGGGCCCCAGTCCTTAGCCAAAAACATTCAGTACTTC.

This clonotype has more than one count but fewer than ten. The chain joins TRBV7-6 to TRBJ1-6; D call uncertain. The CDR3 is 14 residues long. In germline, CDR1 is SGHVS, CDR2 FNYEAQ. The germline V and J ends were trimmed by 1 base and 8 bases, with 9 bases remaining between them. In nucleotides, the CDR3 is TGTGCCAGCAGCTTAGGGAGGACTTATTCACCCCTCCACTTT. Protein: CASSLGRTYSPLHF.

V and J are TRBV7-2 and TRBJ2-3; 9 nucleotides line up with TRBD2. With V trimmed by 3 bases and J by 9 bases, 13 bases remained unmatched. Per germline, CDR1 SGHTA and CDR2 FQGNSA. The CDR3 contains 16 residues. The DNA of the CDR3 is TGTGCCAGCAGCTTGACCGGGACTAGCCCACGGTGGACGCAGTATTTT. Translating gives CASSLTGTSPRWTQYF. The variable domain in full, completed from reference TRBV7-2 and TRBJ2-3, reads GAGVSQSPSNKVTEKGKDVELRCDPISGHTALYWYRQSLGQGLEFLIYFQGNSAPDKSGLPSDRFSAERTGGSVSTLTIQRTQQEDSAVYLCASSLTGTSPRWTQYFGPGTRLTVL.

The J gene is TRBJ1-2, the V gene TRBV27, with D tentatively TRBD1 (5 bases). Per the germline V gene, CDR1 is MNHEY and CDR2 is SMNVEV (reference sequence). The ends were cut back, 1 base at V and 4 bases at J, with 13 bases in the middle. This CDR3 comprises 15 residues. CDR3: CASSLFPGLGYGYTF. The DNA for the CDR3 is TGTGCCAGCAGTTTATTTCCAGGGTTGGGCTATGGCTACACCTTC.

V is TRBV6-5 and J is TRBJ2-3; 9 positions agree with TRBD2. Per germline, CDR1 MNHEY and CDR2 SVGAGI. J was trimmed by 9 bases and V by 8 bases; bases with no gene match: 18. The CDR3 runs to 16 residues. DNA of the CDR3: TGTGCCAGCTCCGATCCCTCTCTTAGCGGGAGTAGGACGCAGTATTTT. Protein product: CASSDPSLSGSRTQYF.

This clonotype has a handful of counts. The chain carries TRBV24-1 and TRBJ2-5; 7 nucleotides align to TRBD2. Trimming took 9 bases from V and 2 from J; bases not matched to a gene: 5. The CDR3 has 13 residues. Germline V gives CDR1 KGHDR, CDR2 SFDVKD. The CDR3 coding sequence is TGTGCCACCCAAAAGCGGGAACAAGAGACCCAGTACTTC. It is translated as CATQKREQETQYF.

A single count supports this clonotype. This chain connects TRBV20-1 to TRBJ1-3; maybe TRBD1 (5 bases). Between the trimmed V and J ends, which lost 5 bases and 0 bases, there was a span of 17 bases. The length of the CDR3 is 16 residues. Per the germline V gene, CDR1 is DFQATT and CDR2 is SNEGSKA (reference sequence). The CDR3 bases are TGCAGTGCTTTCCCCCCGGGACGGAGCTCTGGAAACACCATATATTTT. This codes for CSAFPPGRSSGNTIYF.

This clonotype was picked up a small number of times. CDR3 protein: CASSFTTANTGELFF. CDR3 DNA sequence: TGTGCCAGCAGCTTCACTACTGCGAACACCGGGGAGCTGTTTTTT. This rearrangement joins TRBV9 to TRBJ2-2, with D unclear. V was cut by 4 bases and J by 0 bases, with 10 bases left in between. The CDR3 loop spans 15 amino acids. CDR1 SGDLS and CDR2 YYNGEE come from the germline V gene.

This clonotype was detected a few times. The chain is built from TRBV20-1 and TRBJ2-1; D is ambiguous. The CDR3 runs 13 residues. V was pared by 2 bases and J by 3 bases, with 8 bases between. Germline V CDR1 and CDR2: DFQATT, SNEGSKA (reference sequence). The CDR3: CSARYPSYNEQFF. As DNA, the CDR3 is TGCAGTGCTAGATATCCTAGCTACAATGAGCAGTTCTTC.

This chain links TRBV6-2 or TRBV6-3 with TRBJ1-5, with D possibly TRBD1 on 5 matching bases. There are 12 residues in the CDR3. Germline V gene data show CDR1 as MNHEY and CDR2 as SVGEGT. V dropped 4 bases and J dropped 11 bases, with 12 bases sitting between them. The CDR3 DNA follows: TGTGCCAGCAGTTGGGGGGAATCAGCCCAGCATTTT. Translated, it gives CASSWGESAQHF.

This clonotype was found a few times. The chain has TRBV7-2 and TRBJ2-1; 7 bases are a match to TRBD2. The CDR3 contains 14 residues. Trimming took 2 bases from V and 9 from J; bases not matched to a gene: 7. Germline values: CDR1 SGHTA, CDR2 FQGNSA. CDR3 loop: CASSLRTSRSEQFF. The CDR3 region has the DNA TGTGCCAGCAGCTTAAGGACTAGTCGATCTGAGCAGTTCTTC. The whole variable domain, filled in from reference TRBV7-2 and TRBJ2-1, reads GAGVSQSPSNKVTEKGKDVELRCDPISGHTALYWYRQSLGQGLEFLIYFQGNSAPDKSGLPSDRFSAERTGGSVSTLTIQRTQQEDSAVYLCASSLRTSRSEQFFGPGTRLTVL.

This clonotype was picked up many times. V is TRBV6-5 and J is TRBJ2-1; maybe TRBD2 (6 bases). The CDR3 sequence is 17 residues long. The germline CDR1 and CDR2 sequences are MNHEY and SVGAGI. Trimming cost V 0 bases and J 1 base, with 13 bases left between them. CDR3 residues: CASSYSGQGGSYNEQFF. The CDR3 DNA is TGTGCCAGCAGTTACTCGGGGCAGGGAGGATCCTACAATGAGCAGTTCTTC.

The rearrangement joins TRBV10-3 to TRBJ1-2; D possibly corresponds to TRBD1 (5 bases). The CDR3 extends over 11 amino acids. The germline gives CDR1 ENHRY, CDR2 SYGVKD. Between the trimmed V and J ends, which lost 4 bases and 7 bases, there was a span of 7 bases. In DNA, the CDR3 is TGTGCCATCAGTGGGGGGGTTGGCTACACCTTC. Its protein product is CAISGGVGYTF.

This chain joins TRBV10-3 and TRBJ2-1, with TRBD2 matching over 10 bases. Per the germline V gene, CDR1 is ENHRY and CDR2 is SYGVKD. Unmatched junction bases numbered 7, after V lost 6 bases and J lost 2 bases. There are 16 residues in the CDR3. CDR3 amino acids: CAIRAGLASTYNEQFF. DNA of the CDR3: TGTGCCATCAGGGCGGGACTAGCGTCTACCTACAATGAGCAGTTCTTC.